This T cell receptor (beta chain) was recorded in a study of blood T cells in healthy people across ages. Through a sample-barcoded 5' primer and a J-beta primer mix, a second PCR was run for roughly 6 to 11 cycles. A template-switch adaptor that had 12 random nucleotides put a tag on each cDNA molecule. TCRdb redid the calling of the 5' RACE reads with MiXCR, one entry per CDR3 protein. The sample has under 1,000,000 distinct CDR3 sequences, about half seen once. This clonotype has only a few counts. Per-sample yields of isolated PBMCs were at least 6 million. The specimen sequenced was blood. This TCR was sampled from a man aged 80 or over in good health.

DNA for the CDR3: TGTGCCAGCAGTAGAGGGACAGGGGCCGAGCAGTACTTC. Amino acid sequence: CASSRGTGAEQYF. The chain combines TRBV25-1 with TRBJ2-7; 10 bases align to TRBD1. CDR1 and CDR2 from the germline V gene are MGHDK and SYGVNS. V was clipped by 5 bases and J by 6 bases; unmatched bases: 4. CDR3 length: 13 residues.